The clone carrying this T cell receptor (beta chain) was seen repeatedly, ten times or more. Its antigen is not identified. Using its own MiXCR run on the 5' RACE reads, TCRdb lists one record per CDR3 protein. The sample records roughly 380,000 distinct CDR3 sequences, around 28% being singletons. The data stem from a study of T-cell memory formation after mild COVID-19. Whole-study context: Largely donor-specific TCR clusters were found.

Whole-study results and caveats: From day 15 to 85, contracting clones were balanced between CD4 and CD8, whereas later expanders leaned toward CD4+.

V shed 0 bases and J shed 10 bases, with 7 bases lying between them. The CDR3 runs to 12 residues. Germline CDR1 and CDR2: KGHSY and FQNENV. This TCR was recovered from an adult woman who had mild COVID-19 (a few samples of this study predate the infection). Cell type and time point are not known. This chain uses TRBV16 with TRBJ2-4; the D gene is possibly TRBD2 (5 bases). Material for sequencing was PBMCs or a T cell subset sorted from them (not recorded which). CDR3 sequence: CASSQSSGIQYF. In DNA form, the CDR3 reads TGTGCCAGCAGCCAATCGAGCGGAATTCAGTACTTC.